What follows are 9 T cell receptor beta chains derived from one specimen sequenced in a study of breast tumors, draining lymph nodes, adjacent tissues. TCRdb itself ran the multiplex PCR reads through MiXCR, one entry per CDR3 protein. This sample has some 8,500 distinct CDR3 sequences, with about two fifths found just once. Material: tumor-adjacent breast tissue. The receptor source for this set is a female donor with breast cancer. Some clones in this sample may be carry-over from other donors' samples.

This clonotype was detected many times. The chain uses TRBV19 and TRBJ2-1; TRBD2 agrees at 12 bases. This CDR3 spans 18 amino acids. Per germline, CDR1 LNHDA and CDR2 SQIVND (reference sequence). V gave up 7 bases and J gave up 0 bases; unmatched junction bases: 10. CDR3 nucleotides: TGTGCCAGTACACCCGGCCTAGCGGGAGGGAGCTCCTACAATGAGCAGTTCTTC. Protein: CASTPGLAGGSSYNEQFF.

This clonotype appeared many times. The chain carries TRBV19 and TRBJ1-5; TRBD1 matches 7 bases. From germline, CDR1 is LNHDA and CDR2 SQIVND (reference sequence). The V and J ends lost 0 bases and 2 bases, in that order; junction bases with no gene match: 1. This CDR3 has 15 residues. The CDR3 spells CASSIEDRGNQPQHF. The CDR3 region has the DNA TGTGCCAGTAGTATAGAAGACAGGGGCAATCAGCCCCAGCATTTT.

Ten or more counts support this clonotype. This chain uses TRBV12-5 with TRBJ2-5, with 8 bases fitting TRBD2. The germline V gene has CDR1 LGHNT and CDR2 FRNRAP. J was trimmed by 4 bases and V by 7 bases; bases with no gene match: 11. This CDR3 is 15 amino acids long. The CDR3: CASDPTDGRGETQYF. For the CDR3, the DNA is TGTGCTAGTGACCCCACGGACGGGAGGGGAGAGACCCAGTACTTC.

The chain combines TRBV6-1 with TRBJ2-1; possible D gene TRBD1, 5 bases. Between the trimmed V and J ends, which lost 8 bases and 5 bases, there was a span of 19 bases. Germline V gene lookup returns CDR1 MNHNS and CDR2 SASEGT. The CDR3 has 15 residues. The CDR3 nucleotides are TGTGCCAGCTTCGAAATTCAGGGATCCAACAATGAGCAGTTCTTC. It is translated as CASFEIQGSNNEQFF.

The genes are TRBV9 and TRBJ2-5; tentatively, D is TRBD1 or TRBD2 (5 bases each). The germline V and J ends were trimmed by 4 bases and 5 bases, with 21 bases remaining between them. Germline V gene lookup returns CDR1 SGDLS and CDR2 YYNGEE. The CDR3 loop spans 16 amino acids. CDR3 in amino acids: CASSYVRDPTWETQYF. DNA for the CDR3: TGTGCCAGCAGCTACGTCCGGGACCCCACCTGGGAGACCCAGTACTTC.

This clonotype has ten or more counts. The rearrangement uses TRBV7-9 and TRBJ2-1; 8 bases are a match to TRBD1. J gave up 7 bases and V 2 bases, and 4 bases lay outside the gene matches. CDR1 and CDR2 (germline): SEHNR, FQNEAQ (reference sequence). This CDR3 spans 14 amino acids. This CDR3 reads CASSLRQGANEQFF. The CDR3, as DNA: TGTGCCAGCAGCTTACGGCAGGGGGCTAATGAGCAGTTCTTC.

On this clonotype: The junction shows a germline mismatch at one end, possibly a read error. The J gene is TRBJ1-2, the V gene TRBV6-5; 7 bases fit TRBD1. CDR1 is MNHEY and CDR2 is SVGAGI in the germline V gene. CDR3 length equals 14 residues. CDR3 in amino acids: CANSYLGQNYGYTF. DNA for the CDR3: TGTGCCAACAGTTACTTGGGACAGAACTATGGCTACACCTTC.

The chain links TRBV4-1 to TRBJ2-7; D is undetermined. The CDR3 spans 13 residues. Germline CDR1 and CDR2: MGHRA and YSYEKL. V lost 0 bases and J 0 bases, leaving 3 bases between the germline ends. The CDR3 loop is CASSQDASYEQYF. DNA of the CDR3: TGCGCCAGCAGCCAAGATGCCTCCTACGAGCAGTACTTC.

This clonotype appeared many times. The gene calls are TRBV10-2 and TRBJ2-2; TRBD2 matches 9 bases. This CDR3 contains 16 residues. The germline V gene has CDR1 WSHSY and CDR2 SAAADI. V dropped 10 bases and J dropped 7; count of bases not matched to a gene: 16. Here the CDR3 DNA reads TGCGCCACTTTGGAGGGCCTAGCGGGAAATATCGGGGAGCTGTTTTTT. Protein: CATLEGLAGNIGELFF.